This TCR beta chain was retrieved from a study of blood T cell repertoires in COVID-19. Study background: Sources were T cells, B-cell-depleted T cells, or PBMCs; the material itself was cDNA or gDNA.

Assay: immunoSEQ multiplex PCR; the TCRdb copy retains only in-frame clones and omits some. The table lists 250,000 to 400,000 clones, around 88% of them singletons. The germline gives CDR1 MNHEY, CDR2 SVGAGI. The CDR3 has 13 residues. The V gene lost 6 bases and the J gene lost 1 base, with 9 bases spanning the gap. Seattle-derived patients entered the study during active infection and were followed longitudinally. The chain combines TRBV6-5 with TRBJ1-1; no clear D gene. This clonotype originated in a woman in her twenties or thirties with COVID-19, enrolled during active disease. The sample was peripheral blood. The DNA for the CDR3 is TGTGCCAGCAGCCTAGGTGAGAACACTGAAGCTTTCTTT. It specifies CASSLGENTEAFF.